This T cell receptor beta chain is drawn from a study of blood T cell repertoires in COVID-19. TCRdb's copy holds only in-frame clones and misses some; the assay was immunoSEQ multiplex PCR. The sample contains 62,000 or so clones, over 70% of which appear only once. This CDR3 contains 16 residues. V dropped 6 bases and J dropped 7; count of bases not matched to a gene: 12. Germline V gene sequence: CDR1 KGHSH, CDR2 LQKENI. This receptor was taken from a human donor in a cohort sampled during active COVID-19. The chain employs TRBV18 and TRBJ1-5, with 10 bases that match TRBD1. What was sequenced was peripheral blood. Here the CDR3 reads CASSSSGTGVRQPQHF. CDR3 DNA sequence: TGTGCCAGCTCCTCGTCCGGGACAGGGGTACGACAGCCCCAGCATTTT.